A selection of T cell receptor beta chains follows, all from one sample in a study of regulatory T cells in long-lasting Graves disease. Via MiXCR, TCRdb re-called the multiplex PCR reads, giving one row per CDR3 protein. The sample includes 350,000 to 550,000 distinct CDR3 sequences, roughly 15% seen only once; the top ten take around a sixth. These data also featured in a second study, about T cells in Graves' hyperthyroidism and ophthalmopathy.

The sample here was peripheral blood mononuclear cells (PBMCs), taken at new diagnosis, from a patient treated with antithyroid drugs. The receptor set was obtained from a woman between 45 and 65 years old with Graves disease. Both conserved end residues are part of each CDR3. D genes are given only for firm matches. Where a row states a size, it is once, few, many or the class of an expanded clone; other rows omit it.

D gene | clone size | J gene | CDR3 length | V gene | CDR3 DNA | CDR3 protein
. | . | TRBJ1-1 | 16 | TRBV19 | TGTGCCAGTATCGAGCAAACGGGACCCAACCCGAGTGAAGCTTTCTTT | CASIEQTGPNPSEAFF
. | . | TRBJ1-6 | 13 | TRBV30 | TGTGCCTGGAGATGGGGGGCCGGGTCACCCCTCCACTTT | CAWRWGAGSPLHF
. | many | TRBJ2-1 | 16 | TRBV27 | TGTGCCAGCAGTTTACACGGCGGGAACTCCTACAATGAGCAGTTCTTC | CASSLHGGNSYNEQFF
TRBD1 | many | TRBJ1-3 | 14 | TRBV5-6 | TGTGCCAGCAGCTACCGGGACAGGGGAAACACCATATATTTT | CASSYRDRGNTIYF
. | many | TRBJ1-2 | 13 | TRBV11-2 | TGTGCCAGCAGCTTAGCAGGCGATCATGGCTACACCTTC | CASSLAGDHGYTF
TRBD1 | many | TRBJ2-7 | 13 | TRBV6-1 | TGTGCCAGCAACTCGGACAGGGGTTACGAGCAGTACTTC | CASNSDRGYEQYF
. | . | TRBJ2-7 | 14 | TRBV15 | TGTGCCACCAGCAGAGATCAAACTAGCAGCGAGCAGTACTTC | CATSRDQTSSEQYF
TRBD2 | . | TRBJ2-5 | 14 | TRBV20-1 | TGCAGTGCTAGCCGGGAGGGCTTGAGAGAGACCCAGTACTTC | CSASREGLRETQYF
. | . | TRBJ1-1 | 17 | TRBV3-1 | TGTGCCAGCAGCCAAGGGCAAAGTCGGGATCCCAACACTGAAGCTTTCTTT | CASSQGQSRDPNTEAFF
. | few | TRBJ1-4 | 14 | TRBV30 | TGTGCCTGGAGTGTCGCCAGCGGGGGGGGAAAACTGTTTTTT | CAWSVASGGGKLFF
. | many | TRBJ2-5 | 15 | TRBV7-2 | TGTGCCAGCAGCACGGGACACGGTGTGGGAGAGACCCAGTACTTC | CASSTGHGVGETQYF
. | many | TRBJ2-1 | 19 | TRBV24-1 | TGTGCCACCAGTGATTCTAGGGGCGGCCCCAATTTTTCCTACAATGAGCAGTTCTTC | CATSDSRGGPNFSYNEQFF
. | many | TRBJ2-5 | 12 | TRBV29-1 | TGCAGCGGAGAGACAGGAGGGGAGACCCAGTACTTC | CSGETGGETQYF
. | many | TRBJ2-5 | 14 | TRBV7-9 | TGTGCCAGCAGCGCGACCGGGACTGGGGGGACCCAGTACTTC | CASSATGTGGTQYF
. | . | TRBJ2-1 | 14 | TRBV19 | TGTGCCAGTAGTATAGGGAGCTCCTACAATGAGCAGTTCTTC | CASSIGSSYNEQFF
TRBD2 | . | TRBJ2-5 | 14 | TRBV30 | TGTGCCTGGAGTATGCTCAGCGGGAGAGAGACCCAGTACTTC | CAWSMLSGRETQYF
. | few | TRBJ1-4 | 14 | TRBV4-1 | TGCGCCAGCAGCCAAGGCAGGGAGAGTTTGGAAACTGTTTTT | CASSQGRESLETVF